The 30 T cell receptor beta chains presented below share a single source sample, sequenced in a study of early T cells in non-severe SARS-CoV-2 infection (dated by TCRdb to about 2021). Receptor libraries were prepared by 5' RACE. TCRdb shows the sequencer as NextSeq 500. The public reads were reanalyzed by TCRdb: fastp trimming at Q25, MiXCR alignment, in-frame beta chains only. Duplicate CDR3 protein sequences are folded into a single record with the most common DNA and genes. The sample data list around 40,000 distinct CDR3 sequences, and roughly 10% of these were observed just once. Clones ranked in the top ten supply about 9.6% of the sample. Source material: whole blood. Receptor source: an adult who was a healthcare worker with PCR-confirmed SARS-CoV-2 infection or an uninfected control (not recorded which).

Here the CDR3 DNA reads TGCAGTGCTGGCAGGGATGGCCAGCCCCAGCATTTT. Translation gives CSAGRDGQPQHF. The V gene is TRBV20-1, the J gene TRBJ1-5; a possible D gene is TRBD1 (5 bases). The CDR3 spans 12 residues. Germline CDR1 DFQATT, CDR2 SNEGSKA (reference sequence). The V end lost 5 bases, the J end lost 7 bases, and 12 bases lay between the germline ends.

This chain links TRBV20-1 with TRBJ2-5, with 9 bases that match TRBD1. V lost 6 bases, J lost 5 bases, and 7 bases stayed unmatched. The germline V gene has CDR1 DFQATT and CDR2 SNEGSKA (reference sequence). CDR3 length equals 13 residues. CDR3 nucleotide sequence: TGCAGTGCACCGACAGGGGGTGGGGAGACCCAGTACTTC. This sequence encodes CSAPTGGGETQYF.

This clonotype was seen more than once but under ten times. The V gene is TRBV9, the J gene TRBJ2-2; D is undetermined. Trimming cost V 0 bases and J 1 base, with 7 bases left between them. The CDR3 extends over 15 amino acids. Per the germline V gene, CDR1 is SGDLS and CDR2 is YYNGEE. The CDR3 region has the DNA TGTGCCAGCAGCGTAGGAACGGTGAACACCGGGGAGCTGTTTTTT. Translated, it gives CASSVGTVNTGELFF.

The J gene is TRBJ2-1, the V gene TRBV3-1, with TRBD2 identical over 10 bases. In germline, CDR1 is LGHDT, CDR2 YNNKEL (reference sequence). V lost 1 base, J lost 4 bases, and 1 base stayed unmatched. The CDR3 has 15 amino acids. The CDR3 sequence: CASSQALAGYNEQFF. The CDR3 nucleotides read TGTGCCAGCAGCCAAGCACTAGCGGGATACAATGAGCAGTTCTTC.

This clonotype was observed a few times. The rearrangement uses TRBV10-3 and TRBJ2-7; 8 bases agree with TRBD1. Trimming cost V 2 bases and J 3 bases; bases outside gene matches: 3. CDR1 ENHRY and CDR2 SYGVKD come from the germline V gene. CDR3 length: 14 residues. For the CDR3, the DNA is TGTGCCATCAGTGAGGCAGGGGGCCTCTACGAGCAGTACTTC. Translation gives CAISEAGGLYEQYF.

This clonotype has at least ten counts. The V gene is TRBV7-6, the J gene TRBJ1-5; the D gene is possibly TRBD1 (5 bases). The V end was cut by 7 bases, the J end by 0 bases, with 28 bases between. This CDR3 has 20 residues. From germline, CDR1 is SGHVS and CDR2 FNYEAQ. CDR3 sequence (DNA): TGTGCCAGCACCCTTCTCCCCAGGGAATGGTGCAATTATAGCAATCAGCCCCAGCATTTT. Protein: CASTLLPREWCNYSNQPQHF.

This clonotype has more than one count but fewer than ten. The CDR3 region is CASSQAGHSTDTQYF. In nucleotides, the CDR3 is TGTGCCAGCAGCCAAGCGGGGCATAGCACAGATACGCAGTATTTT. V and J are TRBV3-1 and TRBJ2-3; D is perhaps TRBD1 or TRBD2 (5 bases each). CDR1 and CDR2 (germline): LGHDT, YNNKEL (reference sequence). This CDR3 contains 15 residues. V was shortened by 1 base and J by 0 bases, with 8 bases between the two germline ends.

The table lists this clonotype with many counts. The rearrangement joins TRBV15 to TRBJ2-1, with 9 bases identical to TRBD2. This CDR3 is 14 amino acids long. V shed 0 bases, J shed 15 bases, and the junction held 9 bases outside the gene matches. The germline V gene has CDR1 LNHNV and CDR2 YYDKDF (reference sequence). The chain's CDR3 is CATSRDYTSGSGFF. The CDR3 DNA sequence: TGTGCCACCAGCAGAGATTATACTAGCGGGTCGGGGTTCTTC.

The chain joins TRBV19 to TRBJ1-5; TRBD1 matches 7 bases. The CDR3 extends over 15 amino acids. V dropped 5 bases and J dropped 5; count of bases not matched to a gene: 9. CDR1 and CDR2 from the germline V gene are LNHDA and SQIVND (reference sequence). CDR3 in amino acids: CASSGRQGFHQPQHF. Here the CDR3 DNA reads TGTGCCAGTAGTGGACGACAGGGTTTTCATCAGCCCCAGCATTTT.

The table lists this clonotype with a few counts. The rearrangement uses TRBV7-8 and TRBJ1-4; possible D gene TRBD1, 5 bases. The CDR3 is 14 residues long. V lost 1 base and J 4 bases, leaving 7 bases between the germline ends. The germline V gene has CDR1 SGHVS and CDR2 FQNEAQ. CDR3 bases: TGTGCCAGCAGCTTAGGGGGGAGTAATGAAAAACTGTTTTTT. It codes for CASSLGGSNEKLFF.

This clonotype was observed a handful of times. This chain connects TRBV20-1 to TRBJ1-2, with D unresolved. Trimming shortened V by 6 bases and J by 0 bases, and 14 bases separated the two germline ends. Germline-derived CDR1 and CDR2 are DFQATT and SNEGSKA (reference sequence). CDR3 length equals 14 residues. The CDR3 reads CSATWENPNYGYTF. DNA for the CDR3: TGCAGTGCCACCTGGGAGAATCCTAACTATGGCTACACCTTC.

A few counts support this clonotype. The J gene is TRBJ1-1, the V gene TRBV2; possible D gene TRBD1, 5 bases. From germline, CDR1 is SNHLY and CDR2 FYNNEI. V shed 11 bases and J shed 0 bases, with 16 bases lying between them. This CDR3 spans 14 amino acids. CDR3 nucleotide sequence: TGTGCCTCCCGGGGACGGCCCATGAACACTGAAGCTTTCTTT. Amino acids: CASRGRPMNTEAFF.

In its sample, this clonotype was seen many times. The chain carries TRBV12-3 or TRBV12-4 and TRBJ2-7; 10 positions match TRBD1. The CDR3 has 15 residues. Germline trimming cut 3 bases from V and 2 bases from J; bases unmatched to any gene: 4. In DNA form, the CDR3 reads TGTGCCAGCAGTTTCCAAGGACAGGGGGCCTACGAGCAGTACTTC. Its translation is CASSFQGQGAYEQYF.

V and J are TRBV6-5 and TRBJ2-3; a possible D gene is TRBD2 (6 bases). Germline V gives CDR1 MNHEY, CDR2 SVGAGI. V gave up 6 bases and J gave up 2 bases, with 12 bases separating them. This CDR3 has 14 amino acids. Here the CDR3 DNA reads TGTGCCAGCAGCGTCGCGGGGTCCACAGATACGCAGTATTTT. Its translation is CASSVAGSTDTQYF.

The chain combines TRBV29-1 with TRBJ2-7; 8 nucleotides agree with TRBD1. The CDR3 consists of 15 residues. The ends lost 1 base at V and 3 bases at J; junction bases unmatched: 8. The germline gives CDR1 SQVTM, CDR2 ANQGSEA. Here the CDR3 reads CSVEAGRTGNYEQYF. In DNA form, the CDR3 reads TGCAGCGTTGAAGCGGGGAGGACAGGGAACTACGAGCAGTACTTC.

There are a few counts of this clonotype. This chain's CDR3 is CASSWGGGTDTQYF. DNA of the CDR3: TGTGCCAGCAGCTGGGGCGGGGGCACAGATACGCAGTATTTT. J is TRBJ2-3 and V is TRBV7-3; maybe TRBD2 (6 bases). Trimming took 4 bases from V and 1 from J, leaving 9 bases between them. The germline V gene has CDR1 SGHTA and CDR2 FQGTGA. This CDR3 spans 14 amino acids.

This clonotype occurred a few times. This CDR3 reads CASSLALANYGYTF. CDR3 DNA: TGTGCCAGCAGCTTAGCGCTAGCTAACTATGGCTACACCTTC. J is TRBJ1-2 and V is TRBV7-2; D is undetermined. From germline, CDR1 is SGHTA and CDR2 FQGNSA. Trimming shortened V by 0 bases and J by 0 bases, and 5 bases separated the two germline ends. The CDR3 spans 14 residues.

This clonotype was seen many times. This chain uses TRBV12-3 or TRBV12-4 with TRBJ1-3; D may be TRBD1 (5 bases). The V gene lost 8 bases and the J gene lost 4 bases, with 9 bases spanning the gap. CDR3 length equals 12 residues. CDR3 nucleotide sequence: TGTGCCAGCGTAAGGGACGGAAACACCATATATTTT. Amino acids: CASVRDGNTIYF.

The V call is TRBV6-5, the J call TRBJ1-3; the D gene is possibly TRBD1 (5 bases). Germline V CDR1 and CDR2: MNHEY, SVGAGI. Trimming left V 6 bases short and J 2 bases short, with 14 bases between. The CDR3 has 15 amino acids. This CDR3 reads CASREGLTPGNTIYF. In nucleotides, the CDR3 is TGTGCCAGCAGAGAGGGACTTACCCCTGGAAACACCATATATTTT.

The chain couples TRBV10-3 to TRBJ2-2; 8 bases fit TRBD2. The CDR3 loop spans 14 amino acids. CDR1 is ENHRY and CDR2 is SYGVKD in the germline V gene. The V segment lost 10 bases and the J segment 5 bases; nucleotides outside the gene matches: 9. The CDR3 region has the DNA TGTGCCAGCGGGTGGCGGGGGGCAACCGGGGAGCTGTTTTTT. It codes for CASGWRGATGELFF.

This clonotype was detected only a few times. V usage is TRBV12-3 or TRBV12-4 and J usage is TRBJ1-4; 7 bases fit TRBD1. Trimming at V came to 8 bases and at J to 6 bases, leaving 9 bases not matched to a gene. This CDR3 has 14 amino acids. DNA of the CDR3: TGTGCCAGCTTCCAGGGACAGTCATATGAAAAACTGTTTTTT. As protein: CASFQGQSYEKLFF.

This clonotype turned up a few times. The chain uses TRBV30 and TRBJ2-5, with a weak D call TRBD1 (5 bases). The germline V and J ends were trimmed by 3 bases and 7 bases, with 15 bases remaining between them. This CDR3 region has 13 residues. Germline V gives CDR1 GTSNPN, CDR2 SVGIG (reference sequence). The CDR3 loop reads CAWRIPGIGTQYF. In nucleotides, the CDR3 is TGTGCCTGGAGGATCCCAGGGATCGGGACCCAGTACTTC.

This sequence joins TRBV20-1 and TRBJ1-2; D uncertain. Germline loops: CDR1 DFQATT, CDR2 SNEGSKA (reference sequence). Trimming pared 4 bases from V and 1 base from J, leaving 7 bases between. The CDR3 has 12 amino acids. Written as DNA, the CDR3 is TGCAGTGCTAACAAGAATAACTATGGCTACACCTTC. Its protein product is CSANKNNYGYTF.

This clonotype showed up just a few times. This chain joins TRBV7-3 and TRBJ2-2; a possible D gene is TRBD2 (6 bases). Deletions cut 3 bases from V and 5 bases from J, with 13 bases between. Germline V CDR1 and CDR2: SGHTA, FQGTGA. This CDR3 is 15 amino acids long. In nucleotides, the CDR3 is TGTGCCAGCAGCTTGGCGGGGCCCCTGACCGGGGAGCTGTTTTTT. Translating it yields CASSLAGPLTGELFF.

This clonotype was seen ten or more times. The chain uses TRBV29-1 and TRBJ2-5; D is ambiguous. Germline V gives CDR1 SQVTM, CDR2 ANQGSEA. The CDR3 covers 12 residues. Between the trimmed V and J ends, which lost 3 bases and 5 bases, there was a span of 10 bases. The CDR3 loop is CSVDTETETQYF. As DNA, the CDR3 is TGCAGCGTTGACACCGAGACGGAGACCCAGTACTTC.

The V and J genes are TRBV29-1 and TRBJ1-3, with a weak D call TRBD1 (5 bases). The CDR3 runs to 13 residues. CDR1 is SQVTM, CDR2 ANQGSEA, per germline. Trimming took off 7 bases at V and 4 bases at J, with 14 bases between the two ends. CDR3 in DNA: TGCAGCGGGCGGGGGTCGGGAGGAAACACCATATATTTT. It specifies CSGRGSGGNTIYF.

This clonotype was seen ten or more times. The rearrangement uses TRBV13 and TRBJ2-4; 8 positions agree with TRBD1. Unmatched junction bases numbered 8, after V lost 7 bases and J lost 3 bases. The V gene's germline CDR1 is PRHDT and CDR2 FYEKMQ (reference sequence). CDR3 length: 15 amino acids. The CDR3 DNA reads TGTGCCAGCACCGGCATCGGGACAGGCAAAAACATTCAGTACTTC. Translating it yields CASTGIGTGKNIQYF. Filled out from reference TRBV13 and TRBJ2-4, the complete variable domain reads AAGVIQSPRHLIKEKRETATLKCYPIPRHDTVYWYQQGPGQDPQFLISFYEKMQSDKGSIPDRFSAQQFSDYHSELNMSSLELGDSALYFCASTGIGTGKNIQYFGAGTRLSVL.

Ten or more counts support this clonotype. The genes are TRBV2 and TRBJ2-1; D is possibly TRBD1 or TRBD2 (5 bases each). From germline, CDR1 is SNHLY and CDR2 FYNNEI. Trimming stripped 4 bases from V and 9 bases from J, with 13 bases between. The CDR3 consists of 13 residues. CDR3 loop: CASSVAGRGEQFF. The CDR3, as DNA: TGTGCCAGCAGTGTGGCAGGGAGAGGTGAGCAGTTCTTC.

This clonotype was counted at least ten times. The J gene is TRBJ2-1, the V gene TRBV4-3; D is perhaps TRBD2 (6 bases). Germline V lookup: CDR1 LGHNA, CDR2 YSLEER. With 0 bases removed from V and 5 bases from J, the gap between germline ends came to 11 bases. CDR3 length: 15 amino acids. CDR3 bases: TGCGCCAGCAGCCAAGATACCGGAGGGGACAATGAGCAGTTCTTC. It is translated as CASSQDTGGDNEQFF.

This clonotype has more than one count but fewer than ten. This chain connects TRBV30 to TRBJ2-3; TRBD2 is a possible D gene (6 bases). Germline V gene lookup returns CDR1 GTSNPN and CDR2 SVGIG (reference sequence). Trimming removed 1 base at V and 5 bases at J, with 10 bases between. The CDR3 runs to 13 residues. The CDR3 bases are TGTGCCTGGAGTGGGGGACTGGGAGATACGCAGTATTTT. This gives the protein CAWSGGLGDTQYF.